This TCR beta chain was obtained from a study of cytomegalovirus exposure and HLA in healthy donors. Study-wide findings and caveats: The classifier was said to identify cytomegalovirus status with high specificity and sensitivity. In vitro experiments confirmed that three CMV-associated chains were specific for CMV antigens.

With respect to this clone: Antigen unknown.

The germline V and J ends were trimmed by 2 bases and 2 bases, with 10 bases remaining between them. CDR3 size: 16 residues. Germline V CDR1 and CDR2: MNHEY, SVGAGI. PCR primers comprised 60 Vbeta and 13 Jbeta primers. Clones were read by immunoSEQ multiplex PCR, and TCRdb kept only the in-frame ones, dropping some. The table includes about 190,000 clones, roughly 80% detected once. It was healthy bone marrow donors who served as donors. The sample comprised PBMCs. This chain joins TRBV6-5 and TRBJ2-6; tentative D call: TRBD2 (6 bases). The sequence was obtained from a woman aged 18-29 years in good health and CMV-seronegative. DNA of the CDR3: TGTGCCAGCAGTTACCGGGGGAGCCCTGGGGCCAACGTCCTGACTTTC. It specifies CASSYRGSPGANVLTF.